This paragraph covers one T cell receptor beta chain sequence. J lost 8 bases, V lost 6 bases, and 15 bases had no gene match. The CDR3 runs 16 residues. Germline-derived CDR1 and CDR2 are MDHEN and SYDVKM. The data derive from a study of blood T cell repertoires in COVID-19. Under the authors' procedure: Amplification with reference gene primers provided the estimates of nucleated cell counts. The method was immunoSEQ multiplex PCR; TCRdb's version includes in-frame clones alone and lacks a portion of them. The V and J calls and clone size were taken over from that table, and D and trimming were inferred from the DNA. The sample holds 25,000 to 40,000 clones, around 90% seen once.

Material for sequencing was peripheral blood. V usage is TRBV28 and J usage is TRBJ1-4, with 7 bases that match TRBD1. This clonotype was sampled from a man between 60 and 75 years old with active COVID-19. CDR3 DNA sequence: TGTGCCAGCAGGAGGGCGGGGCAGGGGGGTAGCGAAAAACTGTTTTTT. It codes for CASRRAGQGGSEKLFF.